This TCR beta chain came from a study of blood T cell repertoires in COVID-19. Study-level background: Some COVID-19 samples were acute and others convalescent; all came from the United States, Italy and Spain. PBMCs, B-cell-depleted T cells, or T cells were the source of the cDNA or gDNA that made up the material.

Authors' methods: The authors estimated nucleated cell counts from reference gene primer amplification. Sequenced by immunoSEQ multiplex PCR; TCRdb stores in-frame clones only, minus some. The V and J calls and clone size are taken from that table; D and trimming were inferred from the DNA. In the table there are about 95,000 clones, around 80% of which are singletons. In germline, CDR1 is SGHTA, CDR2 FQGNSA. With V trimmed by 1 base and J by 5 bases, 4 bases remained unmatched. The CDR3 loop spans 15 amino acids. The specimen sequenced was peripheral blood. This rearrangement joins TRBV7-2 to TRBJ2-3, with 9 nucleotides matching TRBD2. The TCR originated in a human donor in a cohort sampled during active COVID-19. In nucleotides, the CDR3 is TGTGCCAGCAGCTTAGTGAGCGGGGGGCTAGATACGCAGTATTTT. Translation gives CASSLVSGGLDTQYF.